Listed here is a single T cell receptor (beta chain). Its antigen is currently unknown. The table came from immunoSEQ multiplex PCR; TCRdb's copy has only in-frame clones and leaves some out. The sample contains approximately 120,000 clones, 90% of which appear only once. The CDR3 is 13 residues long. The germline V gene encodes CDR1 MGHDK and CDR2 SYGVNS. With 3 bases removed from V and 1 base from J, the gap between germline ends came to 6 bases. This specimen comes from a study of T cell responses to AZD1222 COVID-19 vaccine. Study-level points and caveats: The donor cohort was predominantly white British with a female majority, and clonal diversity may have been underestimated.

This specimen was peripheral blood, taken on day 0 of MenACWY control vaccination. The chain links TRBV25-1 to TRBJ1-2, with TRBD1 as a possible D gene (5 bases). The receptor's source is an adult in good health. For the CDR3, the DNA is TGTGCCAGCAGTGATCAGGGTAACTATGGCTACACCTTC. This encodes CASSDQGNYGYTF.